Below, 7 T cell receptor beta chains from the same sample are listed, as sequenced in a study of shared clonotypes between healthy human individuals (TCRdb year 2020). The library was generated by the immunoSEQ multiplex PCR assay. The immuneACCESS repertoire file appears here via TCRdb, limited to in-frame rearrangements. These files lack a portion of the clones; in checked studies, under half of the deficit traces to unresolved V genes, and the cause of the others is not known. The sample table records nearly 750,000 clones; about two thirds of these occur just once. The ten largest account for approximately 2% of the sample. Sequencing was carried out using memory CD4+ T cells sorted from blood. The label giving this sample's cell subset or site can be read as: CD45RA-negative fraction. These receptor sequences come from a woman in her 30s in good health.

The chain is built from TRBV5-1 and TRBJ2-7, with 8 bases lining up with TRBD1. This CDR3 is built from 13 residues. Trimming took 4 bases from V and 3 from J; bases not matched to a gene: 3. The germline gives CDR1 SGHRS, CDR2 YFSETQ. The DNA for the CDR3 is TGCGCCAGCAGCACGGGACAGGTCTACGAGCAGTACTTC. Its translation is CASSTGQVYEQYF.

This clone was seen more than once but under ten times. The chain is built from TRBV6-1 and TRBJ1-5, with 11 bases fitting TRBD1. With V trimmed by 6 bases and J by 5 bases, 0 bases remained unmatched. The CDR3 covers 13 residues. CDR1 is MNHNS and CDR2 is SASEGT in the germline V gene. The CDR3 bases are TGTGCCAGCAGGGGACAGGGGGATCAGCCCCAGCATTTT. This codes for CASRGQGDQPQHF.

The J gene is TRBJ1-2, the V gene TRBV28; 7 bases match TRBD1. Germline lookup yields CDR1 MDHEN and CDR2 SYDVKM. This CDR3 is 16 amino acids long. V gave up 3 bases and J gave up 4 bases; unmatched junction bases: 11. The DNA of the CDR3 is TGTGCCAGCAGTTTCTCCGGGACAGCAAGTCTCTATGGCTACACCTTC. Residues: CASSFSGTASLYGYTF.

This clone was observed at least ten times. The rearrangement uses TRBV28 and TRBJ2-7, with 9 nucleotides matching TRBD1. The CDR3 runs to 15 residues. Germline CDR1 is MDHEN and CDR2 is SYDVKM. J lost 4 bases, V lost 8 bases, and 12 bases had no gene match. As DNA, the CDR3 is TGTGCCAGCCGACAGTGGGGACAGGGATGGTACGAGCAGTACTTC. Protein sequence: CASRQWGQGWYEQYF.

The chain carries TRBV2 and TRBJ2-4, with D possibly being TRBD2 (5 bases). Trimming shortened V by 3 bases and J by 0 bases, and 12 bases separated the two germline ends. CDR1 is SNHLY and CDR2 is FYNNEI in the germline V gene. The CDR3 covers 16 residues. The CDR3 DNA is TGTGCCAGCAGTGACTGGAGCGGTCTAGCCAAAAACATTCAGTACTTC. Residues: CASSDWSGLAKNIQYF. Variable domain in full (rest from reference TRBV2 and TRBJ2-4): EPEVTQTPSHQVTQMGQEVILRCVPISNHLYFYWYRQILGQKVEFLVSFYNNEISEKSEIFDDQFSVERPDGSNFTLKIRSTKLEDSAMYFCASSDWSGLAKNIQYFGAGTRLSVL.

The V call is TRBV5-6, the J call TRBJ1-5; D gene unclear. Germline CDR1 reads SGHDT; CDR2 reads YYEEEE. The CDR3 covers 14 residues. The V end was cut by 5 bases, the J end by 2 bases, with 11 bases between. The CDR3 coding sequence is TGTGCCAGCAGTCTGAGTACGGGCAATCAGCCCCAGCATTTT. Protein product: CASSLSTGNQPQHF.

There are a few counts of this clone. The rearrangement joins TRBV7-9 to TRBJ1-5; 7 bases line up with TRBD1. V gave up 5 bases and J gave up 7 bases; unmatched junction bases: 5. The CDR3 length is 13 residues. The germline V gene has CDR1 SEHNR and CDR2 FQNEAQ (reference sequence). The CDR3 reads CASSRQGEQPQHF. The DNA for the CDR3 is TGTGCCAGCAGCCGACAGGGTGAACAGCCCCAGCATTTT.